This TCR beta chain comes out of a study of blood T cell repertoires in COVID-19. Source study methods: Estimation of nucleated cell counts was performed using reference gene primer amplification. Libraries were prepared by immunoSEQ multiplex PCR; TCRdb keeps only in-frame clonotypes and omits some of them. V and J calls and clone size are copied from that table; D and trimming were computed from the DNA. The sample lists 150,000 to 200,000 clones, around 89% occurring once. V shed 5 bases and J 4 bases; nucleotides not matched to a gene: 6. CDR3 size: 15 residues. CDR1 is LNHDA, CDR2 SQIVND, per germline (reference sequence).

Sequencing was done on a sample of peripheral blood. The TCR originated in a man aged 50 or older with acute or convalescent COVID-19. This chain joins TRBV19 and TRBJ2-7, with 12 bases lining up with TRBD1. CDR3 DNA sequence: TGTGCCAGTAGTCCGGGGACAGGGGGCGAATACGAGCAGTACTTC. Translated, it gives CASSPGTGGEYEQYF.